This T cell receptor (beta chain) appears in the sequencing data of a study of T cell repertoires in cytomegalovirus infection. This clonotype occurred a few times. Its antigen is currently unknown. Regarding the study as a whole: Cumulative public TCR beta family frequency identified carriers of CMV plus the relevant HLA.

The CDR3 runs 18 residues. The germline gives CDR1 LNHDA, CDR2 SQIVND (reference sequence). V was clipped by 7 bases and J by 1 base; unmatched bases: 14. TCRdb analysed the reads with MiXCR anew, one entry per CDR3 protein. In the table there are a few hundred thousand distinct CDR3 sequences, 34% of which are singletons. The chain uses TRBV19 and TRBJ2-2, with 8 bases fitting TRBD2. The sequence was obtained from a human donor in good health (CMV status not recorded). Some clones in this sample may be carry-over from other donors' samples. This material consisted of cultured PBMCs, taken from culture after CMV antigen stimulation. CDR3 sequence: CASTSPPGLDLNTGELFF. For the CDR3, the DNA is TGTGCCAGTACCAGCCCCCCGGGACTAGACCTGAACACCGGGGAGCTGTTTTTT.